Shown below are 14 T cell receptor beta chains from a single sample sequenced in a study of CD8+ T cells in alopecia areata. Stated treatment: oral pan-JAK inhibitor, 5-10 mg twice daily. Isolated RNA was reverse transcribed into cDNA used as the sequencing template. Generated by immunoSEQ multiplex PCR, the TCRdb table keeps only in-frame clones and is missing some. Among 200,000 to 250,000 clones listed, less than 65% were seen once. The sample in question was CD4+ T cells sorted from blood, obtained at week 4, from a patient treated with tofacitinib. The receptors were gathered from a human donor with alopecia areata.

The chain joins TRBV7-9 to TRBJ1-4; D remains unclear. V was shortened by 5 bases and J by 14 bases, with 18 bases between the two germline ends. Germline loops: CDR1 SEHNR, CDR2 FQNEAQ (reference sequence). CDR3 length: 13 residues. The CDR3 loop is CASSPSALLPLFF. CDR3 nucleotides: TGTGCCAGCAGCCCTTCGGCCCTACTTCCCCTGTTTTTT.

This sequence joins TRBV29-1 and TRBJ1-2; weak D call: TRBD1 (5 bases). Germline CDR1 reads SQVTM; CDR2 reads ANQGSEA. The CDR3 sequence is 12 residues long. The V gene lost 7 bases and the J gene lost 4 bases, with 13 bases spanning the gap. In DNA form, the CDR3 reads TGCAGCGGGGGCAGGGCTGGCTATGGCTACACCTTC. It encodes CSGGRAGYGYTF.

The CDR3 DNA follows: TGTGCCAGCGCCGGACAGGGCCTTTCAGAGCAGTACTTC. It is translated as CASAGQGLSEQYF. The J gene is TRBJ2-7, the V gene TRBV7-2; the match to TRBD1 covers 8 bases. Germline CDR1 and CDR2: SGHTA and FQGNSA. The CDR3 has 13 amino acids. With 8 bases clipped from V and 7 bases from J, the junction kept 10 bases outside the gene matches.

V is TRBV7-9 and J is TRBJ2-7; tentatively, D is TRBD2 (6 bases). V was shortened by 5 bases and J by 5 bases, with 16 bases between the two germline ends. Germline CDR1 and CDR2: SEHNR and FQNEAQ (reference sequence). This CDR3 is built from 14 residues. Here the CDR3 DNA reads TGTGCCAGCAGCCCGGGACTCCTTATCAACGAGCAGTACTTC. The encoded protein is CASSPGLLINEQYF.

V gene TRBV5-1 combines with J gene TRBJ1-1; D unclear. Germline values: CDR1 SGHRS, CDR2 YFSETQ. V was trimmed by 2 bases and J by 7 bases, leaving 6 bases between them. CDR3 length: 11 residues. The CDR3 DNA is TGCGCCAGCAGCTTCGAGGGTGAAGCTTTCTTT. Its protein is CASSFEGEAFF. Complete variable domain (other parts from reference TRBV5-1 and TRBJ1-1): KAGVTQTPRYLIKTRGQQVTLSCSPISGHRSVSWYQQTPGQGLQFLFEYFSETQRNKGNFPGRFSGRQFSNSRSEMNVSTLELGDSALYLCASSFEGEAFFGQGTRLTVV.

This clone is a singleton in its sample. The rearrangement uses TRBV5-4 and TRBJ1-2, with 7 bases that match TRBD1. Germline V gives CDR1 SGHNT, CDR2 YYREEE (reference sequence). This CDR3 comprises 17 residues. Trimming took 4 bases from V and 4 from J; bases not matched to a gene: 16. The CDR3 loop reads CASSHPGTATRFYGYTF. For the CDR3, the DNA is TGTGCCAGCAGCCATCCGGGGACAGCGACCCGGTTCTATGGCTACACCTTC.

The rearrangement uses TRBV2 and TRBJ2-3; 9 nucleotides match TRBD2. This CDR3 is built from 14 residues. The germline V gene has CDR1 SNHLY and CDR2 FYNNEI. Trimming cost V 10 bases and J 1 base; bases outside gene matches: 6. This CDR3 is CANSGGMGTDTQYF. The CDR3 DNA is TGTGCCAACAGCGGGGGGATGGGCACAGATACGCAGTATTTT.

The chain carries TRBV30 and TRBJ2-7; the D gene is possibly TRBD1 (6 bases). Trimming pared 3 bases from V and 1 base from J, leaving 13 bases between. The CDR3 length is 14 residues. Germline assignment: CDR1 GTSNPN and CDR2 SVGIG (reference sequence). The CDR3: CAWRRDTISYEQYF. DNA of the CDR3: TGTGCCTGGAGGAGGGACACGATATCCTACGAGCAGTACTTC.

This clone was observed a few times. The chain combines TRBV18 with TRBJ1-2; D call uncertain. The V end lost 6 bases, the J end lost 5 bases, and 13 bases lay between the germline ends. Germline CDR1 KGHSH, CDR2 LQKENI. The CDR3 is made up of 13 amino acids. CDR3 sequence reads: CASSSGQEYGYTF. In DNA form, the CDR3 reads TGTGCCAGCTCTTCAGGTCAAGAGTATGGCTACACCTTC. Using reference TRBV18 and TRBJ1-2 for the parts outside the CDR3, the full variable domain is NAGVMQNPRHLVRRRGQEARLRCSPMKGHSHVYWYRQLPEEGLKFMVYLQKENIIDESGMPKERFSAEFPKEGPSILRIQQVVRGDSAAYFCASSSGQEYGYTFGSGTRLTVV.

This clone has a handful of counts. The V call is TRBV29-1, the J call TRBJ1-1; possible D gene TRBD1, 6 bases. Per the germline V gene, CDR1 is SQVTM and CDR2 is ANQGSEA. V was shortened by 1 base and J by 8 bases, with 11 bases between the two germline ends. The CDR3 consists of 12 residues. The CDR3, as DNA: TGCAGCGTTGAAGGACAGGCGATCGAAGCTTTCTTT. Its protein is CSVEGQAIEAFF.

The rearrangement links TRBV4-3 to TRBJ2-5; the D is unclear. Between the trimmed V and J ends, which lost 0 bases and 4 bases, there was a span of 9 bases. The length of the CDR3 is 14 residues. Per germline, CDR1 LGHNA and CDR2 YSLEER. CDR3: CASSQDLARETQYF. In DNA, the CDR3 is TGCGCCAGCAGCCAAGATCTGGCTAGAGAGACCCAGTACTTC.

The rearrangement links TRBV7-2 to TRBJ2-1; 9 bases are a match to TRBD1. V trimming: 4 bases; J trimming: 15 bases; junction bases outside the gene matches: 13. This CDR3 is built from 14 residues. Germline CDR1 SGHTA, CDR2 FQGNSA. The CDR3 here is CASSYPGQGGRGFF. The CDR3 DNA reads TGTGCCAGCAGCTATCCGGGACAGGGAGGGCGAGGGTTCTTC.

CDR3 in amino acids: CARDRIFGNTIYF. CDR3 DNA sequence: TGTGCCAGAGACAGGATTTTCGGAAACACCATATATTTT. This chain links TRBV30 with TRBJ1-3, with D possibly matching TRBD1 (6 bases). Germline V gene lookup returns CDR1 GTSNPN and CDR2 SVGIG (reference sequence). V dropped 8 bases and J dropped 4 bases, with 15 bases sitting between them. There are 13 residues in the CDR3.

This clone was detected only a few times. The V gene is TRBV29-1, the J gene TRBJ2-5; D is possibly TRBD1 (5 bases). This CDR3 comprises 12 residues. In germline, CDR1 is SQVTM, CDR2 ANQGSEA. V was trimmed by 4 bases and J by 2 bases, leaving 8 bases between them. The CDR3: CSVGTGQETQYF. The CDR3 DNA reads TGCAGCGTTGGTACAGGACAAGAGACCCAGTACTTC. The full variable domain, rest sourced from reference TRBV29-1 and TRBJ2-5, is SAVISQKPSRDICQRGTSLTIQCQVDSQVTMMFWYRQQPGQSLTLIATANQGSEATYESGFVIDKFPISRPNLTFSTLTVSNMSPEDSSIYLCSVGTGQETQYFGPGTRLLVL.